These 18 T cell receptor beta chains share one sample of origin, sequenced in a study of T-cell reconstitution after alpha-beta-depleted transplantation in children. Unique molecular identifiers featured in how the TCRbeta library was prepared. TCRdb passed the PCR reads through MiXCR, listing each CDR3 protein once. The table includes hundreds of thousands of distinct CDR3 sequences, about an eighth detected once. The sequences come from PBMCs from the stem cell graft donor, collected from the stem cell graft. The receptor source for this set is a human donor who donated a stem cell graft to a child with combined immunodeficiency.

The chain employs TRBV12-3 or TRBV12-4 and TRBJ1-6, with 8 bases that match TRBD1. The CDR3 contains 15 residues. V dropped 1 base and J dropped 13; count of bases not matched to a gene: 9. CDR3 amino acids: CASSLGTGRIWPLHF. The CDR3 region has the DNA TGTGCCAGCAGTTTAGGGACAGGGAGAATTTGGCCCCTCCACTTT.

This clonotype has just a few counts. V is TRBV10-2 and J is TRBJ2-7; TRBD1 is a possible D gene (6 bases). Germline CDR1 is WSHSY and CDR2 is SAAADI. Trimming pared 8 bases from V and 2 bases from J, leaving 16 bases between. This CDR3 has 14 amino acids. In nucleotides, the CDR3 is TGCGCCAGCCGAAAACAGGGAGACCCCTACGAGCAGTACTTC. Encoded protein: CASRKQGDPYEQYF.

This clonotype was counted only a few times. The chain couples TRBV3-1 to TRBJ2-7; the match to TRBD2 covers 7 bases. Per germline, CDR1 LGHDT and CDR2 YNNKEL (reference sequence). Trimming removed 1 base from V and 5 bases from J; junction bases left unmatched: 11. The CDR3 extends over 16 amino acids. The CDR3 nucleotides are TGTGCCAGCAGCCAAGCTTCGGACATACGGGGGGACGAGCAGTACTTC. Translation: CASSQASDIRGDEQYF.

This clonotype showed up just a few times. The chain uses TRBV10-3 and TRBJ1-1; TRBD1 matches 9 bases. Germline loops: CDR1 ENHRY, CDR2 SYGVKD. Trimming cost V 4 bases and J 5 bases; bases outside gene matches: 8. CDR3 length: 15 residues. The CDR3, as DNA: TGTGCCATCAGTGCACTTTTACAGGGGGCAACTGAAGCTTTCTTT. Its translation is CAISALLQGATEAFF.

The chain carries TRBV3-1 and TRBJ2-2; D uncertain. The CDR3 has 13 residues. The germline CDR1 and CDR2 sequences are LGHDT and YNNKEL (reference sequence). The germline V and J ends were trimmed by 3 bases and 4 bases, with 6 bases remaining between them. The CDR3 nucleotides read TGTGCCAGCAGCCATGTGGGCACCGGGGAGCTGTTTTTT. It is translated as CASSHVGTGELFF.

This clonotype was seen only a few times. The chain is built from TRBV7-8 and TRBJ1-5; D is ambiguous. Trimming pared 1 base from V and 9 bases from J, leaving 16 bases between. The CDR3 contains 15 residues. Germline V gene lookup returns CDR1 SGHVS and CDR2 FQNEAQ. The CDR3 DNA follows: TGTGCCAGCAGCTTAGGGTTGGCAGGCGCACGGCCCCAGCATTTT. This encodes CASSLGLAGARPQHF. The variable domain in full, completed from reference TRBV7-8 and TRBJ1-5, reads GAGVSQSPRYKVAKRGQDVALRCDPISGHVSLFWYQQALGQGPEFLTYFQNEAQLDKSGLPSDRFFAERPEGSVSTLKIQRTQQEDSAVYLCASSLGLAGARPQHFGDGTRLSIL.

This clonotype was counted many times. The chain joins TRBV7-2 to TRBJ2-3; 16 positions agree with TRBD2. The CDR3 contains 15 residues. Trimming took 3 bases from V and 8 from J; bases not matched to a gene: 2. The germline gives CDR1 SGHTA, CDR2 FQGNSA. CDR3 bases: TGTGCCAGCAGCTTGGGACTAGCGGGGGGGGCTACGCAGTATTTT. It translates to CASSLGLAGGATQYF.

The rearrangement uses TRBV30 and TRBJ1-2; TRBD1 is a possible D gene (5 bases). The CDR3 contains 15 residues. The germline gives CDR1 GTSNPN, CDR2 SVGIG (reference sequence). Trimming cost V 0 bases and J 4 bases, with 15 bases left between them. Here the CDR3 DNA reads TGTGCCTGGAGTGTAGGGGAGGCCGGCGGCTATGGCTACACCTTC. Its translation: CAWSVGEAGGYGYTF.

This clonotype has more than one count but fewer than ten. The chain is built from TRBV20-1 and TRBJ1-2; D uncertain. This CDR3 is 10 amino acids long. Trimming left V 6 bases short and J 6 bases short, with 8 bases between. Looked up from germline, CDR1 is DFQATT and CDR2 is SNEGSKA (reference sequence). The CDR3 coding sequence is TGCAGTGCATCGCTCGATGGCTACACCTTC. Protein sequence: CSASLDGYTF.

The gene calls are TRBV7-9 and TRBJ2-5; 8 bases align to TRBD1. The CDR3 sequence is 15 residues long. CDR1 SEHNR and CDR2 FQNEAQ come from the germline V gene (reference sequence). V lost 5 bases, J lost 4 bases, and 9 bases stayed unmatched. The CDR3 loop reads CASSQDRVRLETQYF. The DNA for the CDR3 is TGTGCCAGCAGCCAGGACAGGGTCAGGTTAGAGACCCAGTACTTC. Full variable domain (rest looked up from reference TRBV7-9 and TRBJ2-5): DTGVSQNPRHKITKRGQNVTFRCDPISEHNRLYWYRQTLGQGPEFLTYFQNEAQLEKSRLLSDRFSAERPKGSFSTLEIQRTEQGDSAMYLCASSQDRVRLETQYFGPGTRLLVL.

The gene calls are TRBV7-9 and TRBJ2-1; 7 bases agree with TRBD1. The germline V gene has CDR1 SEHNR and CDR2 FQNEAQ (reference sequence). The CDR3 length is 17 residues. With V trimmed by 3 bases and J by 8 bases, 16 bases remained unmatched. In nucleotides, the CDR3 is TGTGCCAGCAGCTTTATTGCCCGGGACAGAGGGTTTGATGAGCAGTTCTTC. Amino acids: CASSFIARDRGFDEQFF.

This clonotype has ten or more counts. The CDR3 bases are TGTGCCAGCCGAGCTAGCGGGAACACCGGGGAGCTGTTTTTT. Amino acids: CASRASGNTGELFF. The chain employs TRBV12-3 or TRBV12-4 and TRBJ2-2; 7 bases align to TRBD2. The CDR3 has 14 amino acids. After removal of 8 bases from V and 1 base from J, the junction contained 4 bases not matched to a gene.

The chain employs TRBV5-1 and TRBJ2-1, with unresolved D. V lost 1 base to trimming and J lost 5 bases, with 10 bases between them. This CDR3 is 14 amino acids long. Germline V gives CDR1 SGHRS, CDR2 YFSETQ. The CDR3 region is CASSLIPRNNEQFF. Here the CDR3 DNA reads TGCGCCAGCAGCTTGATACCTCGAAACAATGAGCAGTTCTTC.

In its sample, this clonotype was seen a few times. This chain joins TRBV29-1 and TRBJ2-3; D gene unclear. V was clipped by 3 bases and J by 3 bases, with 7 bases between them. The CDR3 has 12 amino acids. Germline-derived CDR1 and CDR2 are SQVTM and ANQGSEA. The CDR3 here is CSVDTRTDTQYF. CDR3 in DNA: TGCAGCGTTGATACACGGACAGATACGCAGTATTTT.

The chain links TRBV29-1 to TRBJ1-1; weak D call: TRBD1 (5 bases). The V and J ends lost 6 bases and 1 base respectively, with 15 bases between them. CDR1 is SQVTM and CDR2 is ANQGSEA in the germline V gene. The CDR3 covers 14 residues. CDR3 protein: CSVDPGPGNTEAFF. Here the CDR3 DNA reads TGCAGCGTAGATCCGGGACCCGGGAACACTGAAGCTTTCTTT.

In this sample, this clonotype turned up many times. The V call is TRBV7-2, the J call TRBJ2-3; 7 positions match TRBD2. J lost 6 bases, V lost 0 bases, and 6 bases had no gene match. Germline values: CDR1 SGHTA, CDR2 FQGNSA. The CDR3 sequence is 15 residues long. CDR3 residues: CASSLASGVRDTQYF. The CDR3 region has the DNA TGTGCCAGCAGCTTAGCGAGCGGGGTGAGGGATACGCAGTATTTT.

This clonotype was detected many times. The rearrangement uses TRBV20-1 and TRBJ2-1; D is unresolved. The CDR3 length is 13 residues. Trimming cost V 5 bases and J 0 bases, with 8 bases left between them. Germline V gene data show CDR1 as DFQATT and CDR2 as SNEGSKA (reference sequence). This CDR3 reads CSALFGSYNEQFF. The CDR3 coding sequence is TGCAGTGCTCTTTTCGGCTCCTACAATGAGCAGTTCTTC.

The chain uses TRBV5-5 and TRBJ2-3, with 9 bases aligning to TRBD2. The CDR3 length is 15 residues. Trimming removed 7 bases from V and 2 bases from J; junction bases left unmatched: 8. Germline V gene sequence: CDR1 SGHKS, CDR2 YYEKEE (reference sequence). This CDR3 is CASFSGGPHTDTQYF. The CDR3 DNA reads TGTGCCAGCTTTAGCGGGGGACCACACACAGATACGCAGTATTTT.